The 28 T cell receptor beta chains reported below all come from one sample, sequenced in a study of shared clonotypes between healthy human individuals. Profiling relied on immunoSEQ multiplex PCR, and the TCRdb table lists in-frame clones only, not all of them. The table shows roughly 2 million clones, with 90% to 97% occurring only once. Sequencing input: naive CD4+ T cells sorted from blood. Described subset: CD45RA+ positively selected. The receptors derive from a man aged 18 to 30 in good health.

The chain recombines TRBV4-1 with TRBJ2-7; D gene unclear. Germline V gene lookup returns CDR1 MGHRA and CDR2 YSYEKL. The CDR3 length is 15 residues. The ends were cut back, 0 bases at V and 5 bases at J, with 14 bases in the middle. In nucleotides, the CDR3 is TGCGCCAGCAGCCAAGATAAAGCAGGTTGGGACGAGCAGTACTTC. Translated: CASSQDKAGWDEQYF.

The chain uses TRBV7-2 and TRBJ2-3, with a weak D call TRBD1 (6 bases). The germline gives CDR1 SGHTA, CDR2 FQGNSA. V dropped 1 base and J dropped 8 bases, with 16 bases sitting between them. There are 15 residues in the CDR3. CDR3 bases: TGTGCCAGCAGCTTAGTGGCAGGGGTCGTGGGTACGCAGTATTTT. Amino acid sequence: CASSLVAGVVGTQYF.

CDR3 nucleotides: TGTGCCAGCAGCTTAGACAGGTCGGCCTATGGCTACACCTTC. Translation gives CASSLDRSAYGYTF. The chain carries TRBV11-2 and TRBJ1-2; no clear D. This CDR3 is built from 14 residues. V was shortened by 0 bases and J by 4 bases, with 9 bases between the two germline ends. Germline V CDR1 and CDR2: SGHAT, FQNNGV.

Note on this clone: Other DNA sequences of this sample code for an identical CDR3. This chain links TRBV29-1 with TRBJ2-2; TRBD1 might be the D (6 bases). CDR1 SQVTM and CDR2 ANQGSEA come from the germline V gene. V shed 7 bases and J shed 0 bases, with 9 bases lying between them. The CDR3 is 13 amino acids. CDR3 nucleotides: TGCAGCGCAGGGACATCGAACACCGGGGAGCTGTTTTTT. Protein: CSAGTSNTGELFF.

Notes on this clone: Additional DNA sequences in this sample encode the identical CDR3. The rearrangement joins TRBV5-1 to TRBJ2-3; D is undetermined. This CDR3 has 12 residues. Germline lookup yields CDR1 SGHRS and CDR2 YFSETQ. Trimming took 4 bases from V and 0 from J, leaving 3 bases between them. CDR3 sequence (DNA): TGCGCCAGCAGCCTAAGCACAGATACGCAGTATTTT. It yields the protein CASSLSTDTQYF.

V usage is TRBV7-2 and J usage is TRBJ2-7; the D gene is possibly TRBD2 (6 bases). The germline gives CDR1 SGHTA, CDR2 FQGNSA. The V gene lost 1 base and the J gene lost 4 bases, with 11 bases spanning the gap. This CDR3 is built from 14 residues. The CDR3 DNA reads TGTGCCAGCAGCTTAGAGGCGGGGAAATACGAGCAGTACTTC. It is translated as CASSLEAGKYEQYF.

The rearrangement joins TRBV7-9 to TRBJ1-5; tentative D call: TRBD1 (5 bases). This CDR3 has 14 residues. V lost 5 bases and J lost 1, with 9 bases in between. The germline V gene has CDR1 SEHNR and CDR2 FQNEAQ (reference sequence). CDR3 bases: TGTGCCAGCAGCATGACAGAAAGCAATCAGCCCCAGCATTTT. It codes for CASSMTESNQPQHF.

The J gene is TRBJ1-2, the V gene TRBV5-4; TRBD1 is a possible D gene (5 bases). V was pared by 6 bases and J by 4 bases, with 19 bases between. This CDR3 has 15 residues. Germline assignment: CDR1 SGHNT and CDR2 YYREEE (reference sequence). CDR3 in DNA: TGTGCCAGCACCGGTTCCGCGACAGACCTCTATGGCTACACCTTC. This translates into CASTGSATDLYGYTF.

V and J are TRBV7-3 and TRBJ2-7, with D maybe TRBD2 (6 bases). Trimming took 4 bases from V and 5 from J, leaving 15 bases between them. The CDR3 is made up of 14 amino acids. Germline-derived CDR1 and CDR2 are SGHTA and FQGTGA. The CDR3 is CASSWAGGDHEQYF. For the CDR3, the DNA is TGTGCCAGCAGCTGGGCAGGAGGGGACCACGAGCAGTACTTC.

The chain recombines TRBV10-3 with TRBJ2-2; a weak D match, TRBD1 (7 bases). The germline gives CDR1 ENHRY, CDR2 SYGVKD. The CDR3 runs 18 residues. V shed 0 bases and J shed 2 bases, with 16 bases lying between them. This chain's CDR3 is CAISESVLEGANTGELFF. Here the CDR3 DNA reads TGTGCCATCAGTGAGTCGGTGTTGGAGGGGGCAAACACCGGGGAGCTGTTTTTT.

The chain has TRBV5-4 and TRBJ1-2, with D possibly TRBD1 on 6 matching bases. The CDR3 has 13 amino acids. V lost 4 bases, J lost 8 bases, and 15 bases lay in between. Germline lookup yields CDR1 SGHNT and CDR2 YYREEE (reference sequence). CDR3 sequence (DNA): TGTGCCAGCAGCGTACAGGGTGCGGGCGGCTACACCTTC. Its translation is CASSVQGAGGYTF.

The rearrangement links TRBV5-1 to TRBJ1-6, with 7 bases lining up with TRBD1. The CDR3 contains 14 residues. V shed 3 bases and J 8 bases; nucleotides not matched to a gene: 5. Germline assignment: CDR1 SGHRS and CDR2 YFSETQ. In DNA, the CDR3 is TGCGCCAGCAGCTCGGGACAGATGGATTCACCCCTCCACTTT. Protein sequence: CASSSGQMDSPLHF.

This rearrangement joins TRBV5-6 to TRBJ1-5, with D uncertain. Trimming cost V 0 bases and J 5 bases, with 6 bases left between them. Germline V gene lookup returns CDR1 SGHDT and CDR2 YYEEEE. The CDR3 has 13 amino acids. CDR3 sequence reads: CASSLGPDQPQHF. The CDR3 DNA reads as TGTGCCAGCAGCTTGGGACCAGATCAGCCCCAGCATTTT. Drawing the rest from reference TRBV5-6 and TRBJ1-5, the complete variable domain is DAGVTQSPTHLIKTRGQQVTLRCSPKSGHDTVSWYQQALGQGPQFIFQYYEEEERQRGNFPDRFSGHQFPNYSSELNVNALLLGDSALYLCASSLGPDQPQHFGDGTRLSIL.

Remarks on this clone: One end of the junction fails to match germline, which may point to a read error. The chain links TRBV25-1 to TRBJ1-6; D is uncertain. CDR3 length: 14 residues. CDR1 MGHDK and CDR2 SYGVNS come from the germline V gene. The CDR3 loop is CANSEENRNSPLHF. The CDR3 nucleotides read TGTGCCAACAGTGAGGAGAATAGAAATTCACCCCTCCACTTT.

The chain uses TRBV18 and TRBJ2-7; tentative D call: TRBD1 (6 bases). Trimming took 3 bases from V and 0 from J, leaving 12 bases between them. The germline gives CDR1 KGHSH, CDR2 LQKENI. The CDR3 consists of 15 residues. This CDR3 reads CASSPPGTLSYEQYF. The CDR3 DNA reads as TGTGCCAGCTCACCCCCCGGGACACTCTCCTACGAGCAGTACTTC.

The chain joins TRBV19 to TRBJ1-2, with D unresolved. Trimming cost V 3 bases and J 8 bases, with 13 bases left between them. The CDR3 contains 13 residues. Germline loops: CDR1 LNHDA, CDR2 SQIVND (reference sequence). In DNA, the CDR3 is TGTGCCAGTAGTATGGCCAGCCCCAAGGGCTACACCTTC. Protein product: CASSMASPKGYTF. Drawing the rest from reference TRBV19 and TRBJ1-2, the complete variable domain is DGGITQSPKYLFRKEGQNVTLSCEQNLNHDAMYWYRQDPGQGLRLIYYSQIVNDFQKGDIAEGYSVSREKKESFPLTVTSAQKNPTAFYLCASSMASPKGYTFGSGTRLTVV.

Comments on this clone: Other DNA sequences of this sample code for an identical CDR3. The CDR3 region is CASSLDGTSTDTQYF. The CDR3 nucleotides are TGCGCCAGCAGCTTGGACGGAACCTCCACAGATACGCAGTATTTT. This chain connects TRBV5-1 to TRBJ2-3; D gene unclear. Germline assignment: CDR1 SGHRS and CDR2 YFSETQ. The CDR3 consists of 15 residues. Trimming took 0 bases from V and 2 from J, leaving 10 bases between them.

The rearrangement links TRBV19 to TRBJ2-7, with D unclear. Per germline, CDR1 LNHDA and CDR2 SQIVND (reference sequence). The CDR3 is made up of 12 amino acids. Trimming shortened V by 2 bases and J by 5 bases, and 7 bases separated the two germline ends. Written as DNA, the CDR3 is TGTGCCAGTAGTATAATCAGGAACGAGCAGTACTTC. Its translation: CASSIIRNEQYF.

The chain recombines TRBV9 with TRBJ2-7; TRBD1 aligns across 7 bases. This CDR3 is 14 amino acids long. Germline V gene sequence: CDR1 SGDLS, CDR2 YYNGEE. The V and J ends lost 0 bases and 5 bases, in that order; junction bases with no gene match: 5. The CDR3 region has the DNA TGTGCCAGCAGCGTAGGACAGGGCGAAGACGAGCAGTACTTC. This sequence encodes CASSVGQGEDEQYF.

The chain uses TRBV7-2 and TRBJ2-7; 14 positions match TRBD2. Germline V gene data show CDR1 as SGHTA and CDR2 as FQGNSA. The CDR3 sequence is 16 residues long. After removal of 1 base from V and 9 bases from J, the junction contained 8 bases not matched to a gene. CDR3 coding DNA: TGTGCCAGCAGCTTAGGTGGGACTAGCGGGAGTTATATGCAGTACTTC. Its translation: CASSLGGTSGSYMQYF.

V usage is TRBV15 and J usage is TRBJ2-7, with D tentatively TRBD1 (6 bases). Germline assignment: CDR1 LNHNV and CDR2 YYDKDF (reference sequence). This CDR3 has 14 residues. Between the trimmed V and J ends, which lost 5 bases and 2 bases, there was a span of 13 bases. The DNA of the CDR3 is TGTGCCACCAGCCAATTTACAGGGACCTACGAGCAGTACTTC. Translation: CATSQFTGTYEQYF.

This clone was observed once. Other DNA variants within this sample encode the same CDR3. The chain joins TRBV5-1 to TRBJ2-3; D ambiguous. V lost 4 bases, J lost 0 bases, and 9 bases lay in between. CDR3 length equals 14 residues. Germline V gene lookup returns CDR1 SGHRS and CDR2 YFSETQ. CDR3 sequence: CASSPGFSTDTQYF. In DNA, the CDR3 is TGCGCCAGCAGCCCAGGATTCAGCACAGATACGCAGTATTTT.

The V call is TRBV29-1, the J call TRBJ2-7; tentatively, D is TRBD1 (5 bases). This CDR3 contains 14 residues. Trimming left V 4 bases short and J 0 bases short, with 13 bases between. Germline assignment: CDR1 SQVTM and CDR2 ANQGSEA. The CDR3 DNA sequence: TGCAGCGTTGGGTATAGGGGATCCTCCTACGAGCAGTACTTC. As protein: CSVGYRGSSYEQYF.

This clone came up once. The V and J genes are TRBV11-2 and TRBJ1-1; D is unresolved. CDR1 is SGHAT and CDR2 is FQNNGV in the germline V gene. The CDR3 loop spans 14 amino acids. V was clipped by 5 bases and J by 1 base, with 11 bases between them. The CDR3 region is CASSALRGNTEAFF. CDR3 sequence (DNA): TGTGCCAGCAGCGCTTTGCGAGGGAACACTGAAGCTTTCTTT.

This clone was seen only a few times. The V gene is TRBV2, the J gene TRBJ1-3; the D gene is possibly TRBD1 (6 bases). The CDR3 covers 16 residues. Germline lookup yields CDR1 SNHLY and CDR2 FYNNEI. Trimming pared 2 bases from V and 2 bases from J, leaving 13 bases between. The CDR3 reads CASSESRQGPGNTIYF. CDR3 in DNA: TGTGCCAGCAGTGAATCAAGGCAGGGGCCTGGAAACACCATATATTTT.

CDR3 region: CSVGLYLYWDYGYTF. The CDR3, as DNA: TGCAGCGTTGGTCTTTACCTTTATTGGGACTATGGCTACACCTTC. V and J are TRBV29-1 and TRBJ1-2; unclear D gene. V lost 4 bases, J lost 3 bases, and 18 bases lay in between. Germline lookup yields CDR1 SQVTM and CDR2 ANQGSEA. The CDR3 totals 15 residues.

CDR3 nucleotides: TGTGCCAGCAGTTCCCGGGCCCTTAATGAAAAACTGTTTTTT. It is translated as CASSSRALNEKLFF. V usage is TRBV6-5 and J usage is TRBJ1-4; D is undetermined. The germline gives CDR1 MNHEY, CDR2 SVGAGI. Between the trimmed V and J ends, which lost 4 bases and 4 bases, there was a span of 10 bases. This CDR3 has 14 residues.

This chain joins TRBV29-1 and TRBJ1-3; D is uncertain. The CDR3 covers 12 residues. Germline CDR1 SQVTM, CDR2 ANQGSEA. V gave up 7 bases and J gave up 0 bases, with 7 bases separating them. CDR3 nucleotides: TGCAGCGCCCTCGACTCTGGAAACACCATATATTTT. As protein: CSALDSGNTIYF.